This TCR beta chain was found in a study of T-cell reconstitution after alpha-beta-depleted transplantation in children. The CDR3 extends over 18 amino acids. CDR1 is SGHAT and CDR2 is FQDESV in the germline V gene (reference sequence). The J segment lost 0 bases and the V segment lost 5 bases, leaving 15 bases of the junction unmatched. This clonotype was seen a handful of times. Preparation of the TCRbeta library was carried out with unique molecular identifiers. TCRdb reanalysed the PCR reads using MiXCR and keeps one entry per CDR3 protein. This table holds about 350,000 distinct CDR3 sequences, 10% to 15% found once.

The TCR originated in a human donor who donated a stem cell graft to a child with Fanconi anemia. The sequencing used PBMCs, collected from the stem cell graft. The gene calls are TRBV11-1 and TRBJ2-7; 8 positions match TRBD1. The CDR3 region has the DNA TGTGCCAGCAGCCTAAGGTCCCCAGGGGGCGGATACTCCTACGAGCAGTACTTC. This gives the protein CASSLRSPGGGYSYEQYF.